One and the same sample provided the 19 T cell receptor beta chains below, sequenced in a study of OX40 agonist ivuxolimab in advanced cancers. Produced via immunoSEQ multiplex PCR; TCRdb's table is partial and in-frame only. The sample contains 50,000 to 65,000 clones, approximately 78% of which appear only once. This specimen was CD4+ or CD8+ T cells sorted from blood, taken in a trial of the OX40 agonist ivuxolimab. Every receptor here comes from an adult with an advanced solid tumor such as melanoma, head and neck, liver or kidney cancer.

A few counts support this clone. V gene TRBV2 combines with J gene TRBJ2-2; 7 bases line up with TRBD1. J was trimmed by 1 base and V by 8 bases; bases with no gene match: 4. Germline V gene data show CDR1 as SNHLY and CDR2 as FYNNEI. This CDR3 comprises 14 residues. DNA of the CDR3: TGTGCCAGCTCCGGGACAGTGAACACCGGGGAGCTGTTTTTT. Translation gives CASSGTVNTGELFF.

The chain couples TRBV6-5 to TRBJ2-6; D remains ambiguous. V was shortened by 0 bases and J by 4 bases, with 10 bases between the two germline ends. Germline values: CDR1 MNHEY, CDR2 SVGAGI. The CDR3 loop spans 16 amino acids. Written as DNA, the CDR3 is TGTGCCAGCAGTTACTCGGAGATTCCGGGGGCCAACGTCCTGACTTTC. Encoded protein: CASSYSEIPGANVLTF.

The chain combines TRBV11-2 with TRBJ2-1; maybe TRBD1 (5 bases). Trimming left V 5 bases short and J 7 bases short, with 21 bases between. CDR1 is SGHAT and CDR2 is FQNNGV in the germline V gene. The CDR3 length is 16 residues. The CDR3 DNA follows: TGTGCCAGCAGCCACCCCAGACTTTCCGCAGGGAATGAGCAGTTCTTC. Protein sequence: CASSHPRLSAGNEQFF.

This clone was seen more than once but under ten times. The V and J genes are TRBV9 and TRBJ1-1, with D tentatively TRBD1 (5 bases). Germline-derived CDR1 and CDR2 are SGDLS and YYNGEE. V was shortened by 3 bases and J by 4 bases, with 25 bases between the two germline ends. The CDR3 is made up of 18 amino acids. CDR3 amino acids: CASSGQGEGVGDGTEAFF. CDR3 coding DNA: TGTGCCAGCAGCGGCCAGGGTGAGGGAGTGGGTGACGGCACTGAAGCTTTCTTT.

V gene TRBV7-6 combines with J gene TRBJ2-7, with D perhaps TRBD2 (6 bases). CDR3 length equals 12 residues. V lost 5 bases to trimming and J lost 7 bases, with 12 bases between them. The germline CDR1 and CDR2 sequences are SGHVS and FNYEAQ. The CDR3 spells CASSHRGGEQYF. The CDR3 DNA is TGTGCCAGCAGCCACCGTGGGGGGGAGCAGTACTTC.

The chain has TRBV28 and TRBJ1-2; TRBD1 matches at 11 bases. The germline gives CDR1 MDHEN, CDR2 SYDVKM. The CDR3 has 14 residues. Germline trimming cut 5 bases from V and 6 bases from J; bases unmatched to any gene: 5. CDR3 amino acids: CASSVGTGGNGYTF. CDR3 nucleotides: TGTGCCAGCAGTGTGGGGACAGGGGGTAATGGCTACACCTTC.

This rearrangement joins TRBV5-6 to TRBJ2-6, with 8 bases aligning to TRBD2. This CDR3 contains 19 residues. The germline CDR1 and CDR2 sequences are SGHDT and YYEEEE. The ends lost 4 bases at V and 4 bases at J; junction bases unmatched: 16. The CDR3 DNA reads TGTGCCAGCAGCCGGGGAGGCCTCGCGGGGGGTCTCGGGGCCAACGTCCTGACTTTC. Translating it yields CASSRGGLAGGLGANVLTF.

The table lists this clone with a few counts. V usage is TRBV5-6 and J usage is TRBJ2-1, with 9 bases matching TRBD2. This CDR3 has 17 residues. J was trimmed by 10 bases and V by 4 bases; bases with no gene match: 18. Germline CDR1 reads SGHDT; CDR2 reads YYEEEE. For the CDR3, the DNA is TGTGCCAGCAGCGACGGCCCGGGCGGGGGGGCCGGGCGGGAGCAGTTCTTC. It is translated as CASSDGPGGGAGREQFF. The full variable domain, in which reference TRBV5-6 and TRBJ2-1 provide the parts outside the CDR3, is DAGVTQSPTHLIKTRGQQVTLRCSPKSGHDTVSWYQQALGQGPQFIFQYYEEEERQRGNFPDRFSGHQFPNYSSELNVNALLLGDSALYLCASSDGPGGGAGREQFFGPGTRLTVL.

V usage is TRBV28 and J usage is TRBJ2-5, with D possibly TRBD1 on 6 matching bases. Germline lookup yields CDR1 MDHEN and CDR2 SYDVKM. The CDR3 consists of 14 residues. V dropped 4 bases and J dropped 7 bases, with 16 bases sitting between them. The CDR3 bases are TGTGCCAGCAGTTCCATACAGGGCGAGGGGACCCAGTACTTC. Its protein product is CASSSIQGEGTQYF.

This chain connects TRBV11-2 to TRBJ1-2; D not certain. Trimming took 3 bases from V and 2 from J, leaving 10 bases between them. The germline V gene has CDR1 SGHAT and CDR2 FQNNGV. The CDR3 is made up of 14 amino acids. The CDR3 is CASSFTSRNYGYTF. The CDR3 coding sequence is TGTGCCAGCAGCTTCACCTCCCGGAACTATGGCTACACCTTC.

The chain uses TRBV5-4 and TRBJ1-4, with no clear D. V lost 4 bases, J lost 0 bases, and 7 bases lay in between. Germline V gene sequence: CDR1 SGHNT, CDR2 YYREEE (reference sequence). The CDR3 has 14 amino acids. The CDR3 reads CASSPDATNEKLFF. For the CDR3, the DNA is TGTGCCAGCAGCCCTGACGCAACTAATGAAAAACTGTTTTTT.

The chain joins TRBV9 to TRBJ2-3; TRBD2 might be the D (7 bases). The CDR3 loop spans 15 amino acids. Trimming cost V 3 bases and J 10 bases, with 21 bases left between them. Germline CDR1 and CDR2: SGDLS and YYNGEE. The CDR3 DNA sequence: TGTGCCAGCAGCGGTGGCTGGGGGGGCCCCATCGCGCAGTATTTT. The encoded protein is CASSGGWGGPIAQYF. The variable domain in full, completed from reference TRBV9 and TRBJ2-3, reads DSGVTQTPKHLITATGQRVTLRCSPRSGDLSVYWYQQSLDQGLQFLIQYYNGEERAKGNILERFSAQQFPDLHSELNLSSLELGDSALYFCASSGGWGGPIAQYFGPGTRLTVL.

The V call is TRBV4-1, the J call TRBJ2-3, with D perhaps TRBD2 (5 bases). This CDR3 contains 17 residues. The germline V gene encodes CDR1 MGHRA and CDR2 YSYEKL. V lost 0 bases and J 2 bases, leaving 15 bases between the germline ends. The CDR3 DNA reads TGCGCCAGCAGCCAAGAAGGCAGCGGCCGGTTCACAGATACGCAGTATTTT. Its protein product is CASSQEGSGRFTDTQYF.

The J gene is TRBJ2-7, the V gene TRBV4-2; D remains ambiguous. Deletions cut 1 base from V and 1 base from J, with 11 bases between. The germline V gene has CDR1 LGHNA and CDR2 YNFKEQ. This CDR3 region has 15 residues. The CDR3 nucleotides read TGTGCCAGCAGCCAAGGCGCCCCCGGTTCCTACGAGCAGTACTTC. It translates to CASSQGAPGSYEQYF.

The chain uses TRBV5-1 and TRBJ2-1; the D gene is possibly TRBD1 (6 bases). Trimming shortened V by 2 bases and J by 4 bases, and 10 bases separated the two germline ends. Germline lookup yields CDR1 SGHRS and CDR2 YFSETQ. This CDR3 region has 14 residues. The CDR3 nucleotides are TGCGCCAGCAGCTTACTGGACAGTTACAATGAGCAGTTCTTC. Translation gives CASSLLDSYNEQFF.

V and J are TRBV9 and TRBJ1-3; unclear D gene. The CDR3 sequence is 15 residues long. Trimming stripped 3 bases from V and 0 bases from J, with 10 bases between. Germline-derived CDR1 and CDR2 are SGDLS and YYNGEE. CDR3 protein: CASSAQMISGNTIYF. The CDR3 DNA reads as TGTGCCAGCAGCGCCCAGATGATCTCTGGAAACACCATATATTTT.

The chain links TRBV6-1 to TRBJ2-5, with D tentatively TRBD1 or TRBD2 (5 bases each). This CDR3 comprises 14 residues. V was clipped by 3 bases and J by 3 bases, with 11 bases between them. Germline V gives CDR1 MNHNS, CDR2 SASEGT. The CDR3 region has the DNA TGTGCCAGCAGTGAGGGGGTGGCAGAAGAGACCCAGTACTTC. Protein product: CASSEGVAEETQYF.

The genes are TRBV11-3 and TRBJ2-2; D is ambiguous. With 5 bases removed from V and 3 bases from J, the gap between germline ends came to 16 bases. Germline V gene lookup returns CDR1 SGHNT and CDR2 YENEEA. The CDR3 runs 16 residues. CDR3: CASSQSWGVDTGELFF. DNA of the CDR3: TGTGCCAGCAGCCAATCGTGGGGTGTTGACACCGGGGAGCTGTTTTTT.

The chain recombines TRBV2 with TRBJ2-1, with D perhaps TRBD1 or TRBD2 (5 bases each). Trimming shortened V by 11 bases and J by 0 bases, and 14 bases separated the two germline ends. This CDR3 comprises 14 residues. Germline V gene data show CDR1 as SNHLY and CDR2 as FYNNEI. The CDR3 nucleotides are TGTGCCGGAGGACAATCGCGCTCCTACAATGAGCAGTTCTTC. This codes for CAGGQSRSYNEQFF. The full variable domain, completed using reference TRBV2 and TRBJ2-1, is EPEVTQTPSHQVTQMGQEVILRCVPISNHLYFYWYRQILGQKVEFLVSFYNNEISEKSEIFDDQFSVERPDGSNFTLKIRSTKLEDSAMYFCAGGQSRSYNEQFFGPGTRLTVL.